These 10 T cell receptor beta chains originate from one sample sequenced in a study of T cell responses to AZD1222 COVID-19 vaccine. The protocol was immunoSEQ multiplex PCR, while the TCRdb copy is restricted to in-frame clones and leaves out a portion. This table holds 90,000 to 140,000 clones, roughly 87% found once. Specimen: peripheral blood, collected 28 days after the second AZD1222 dose. These receptors originate from an adult who received the AZD1222 COVID-19 vaccine.

This clone appeared a single time. This chain uses TRBV5-1 with TRBJ1-6, with 9 nucleotides matching TRBD1. Germline CDR1 reads SGHRS; CDR2 reads YFSETQ. CDR3 size: 18 residues. With 3 bases clipped from V and 0 bases from J, the junction kept 7 bases outside the gene matches. CDR3 protein: CASSSTGGYSSYNSPLHF. Here the CDR3 DNA reads TGCGCCAGCAGCTCCACAGGGGGCTACAGCTCCTATAATTCACCCCTCCACTTT.

V and J are TRBV4-3 and TRBJ1-2; the D gene is possibly TRBD1 (5 bases). V dropped 0 bases and J dropped 8 bases, with 10 bases sitting between them. From germline, CDR1 is LGHNA and CDR2 YSLEER. The CDR3 consists of 13 residues. This chain's CDR3 is CASSQDRARGYTF. For the CDR3, the DNA is TGCGCCAGCAGCCAAGACAGGGCGAGAGGCTACACCTTC.

The chain uses TRBV7-2 and TRBJ2-3, with D possibly TRBD2 on 5 matching bases. V was shortened by 7 bases and J by 4 bases, with 9 bases between the two germline ends. From germline, CDR1 is SGHTA and CDR2 FQGNSA. This CDR3 spans 12 amino acids. The CDR3 nucleotides are TGTGCCAGCACCAAGAGGGCAGATACGCAGTATTTT. This sequence encodes CASTKRADTQYF.

The J gene is TRBJ2-5, the V gene TRBV11-2; no clear D. Trimming left V 5 bases short and J 4 bases short, with 8 bases between. In germline, CDR1 is SGHAT, CDR2 FQNNGV. The CDR3 runs 12 residues. CDR3 DNA sequence: TGTGCCAGCAGCCCAATTAGAGAGACCCAGTACTTC. It translates to CASSPIRETQYF. Looking up the rest from reference TRBV11-2 and TRBJ2-5 gives the full variable domain: EAGVAQSPRYKIIEKRQSVAFWCNPISGHATLYWYQQILGQGPKLLIQFQNNGVVDDSQLPKDRFSAERLKGVDSTLKIQPAKLEDSAVYLCASSPIRETQYFGPGTRLLVL.

This chain uses TRBV5-1 with TRBJ2-1, with D perhaps TRBD2 (6 bases). Germline CDR1 reads SGHRS; CDR2 reads YFSETQ. The CDR3 is made up of 13 amino acids. The V end lost 2 bases, the J end lost 10 bases, and 13 bases lay between the germline ends. In DNA, the CDR3 is TGCGCCAGCAGCTTCTCACGGGGGACGGAGCAGTTCTTC. Translation: CASSFSRGTEQFF.

This clone was observed a single time. Other DNA sequences in this sample translate to the same CDR3. This chain links TRBV28 with TRBJ2-7, with TRBD1 matching over 8 bases. V lost 6 bases and J lost 2; bases outside the gene matches: 3. The CDR3 covers 13 residues. CDR1 MDHEN and CDR2 SYDVKM come from the germline V gene. The CDR3 spells CASSYRGTYEQYF. The CDR3 nucleotides are TGTGCCAGCAGCTACAGGGGGACCTACGAGCAGTACTTC.

The chain recombines TRBV7-2 with TRBJ1-5; D may be TRBD1 (5 bases). The ends were cut back, 5 bases at V and 1 base at J, with 12 bases in the middle. This CDR3 has 15 amino acids. CDR1 and CDR2 (germline): SGHTA, FQGNSA. The CDR3 spells CASSMRDGSNQPQHF. CDR3 coding DNA: TGTGCCAGCAGCATGAGGGACGGGAGCAATCAGCCCCAGCATTTT. Variable domain in full (rest from reference TRBV7-2 and TRBJ1-5): GAGVSQSPSNKVTEKGKDVELRCDPISGHTALYWYRQSLGQGLEFLIYFQGNSAPDKSGLPSDRFSAERTGGSVSTLTIQRTQQEDSAVYLCASSMRDGSNQPQHFGDGTRLSIL.

V gene TRBV18 combines with J gene TRBJ1-1; perhaps TRBD1 as D (5 bases). CDR1 and CDR2 from the germline V gene are KGHSH and LQKENI. V lost 2 bases and J lost 10, with 14 bases in between. CDR3 size: 13 residues. The CDR3: CASSPGTGVAAFF. The CDR3 region has the DNA TGTGCCAGCTCACCAGGGACCGGCGTGGCAGCTTTCTTT.

The sample holds a few counts of this clone. CDR3 residues: CASSLGGSMEKLFF. CDR3 in DNA: TGCGCCAGCAGCTTGGGAGGATCGATGGAAAAACTGTTTTTT. This chain links TRBV5-1 with TRBJ1-4; no clear D gene. The CDR3 sequence is 14 residues long. CDR1 and CDR2 from the germline V gene are SGHRS and YFSETQ. V was trimmed by 0 bases and J by 8 bases, leaving 11 bases between them.

The rearrangement links TRBV5-1 to TRBJ2-3; 7 bases map to TRBD2. Germline lookup yields CDR1 SGHRS and CDR2 YFSETQ. The ends lost 5 bases at V and 4 bases at J; junction bases unmatched: 13. This CDR3 spans 16 amino acids. As DNA, the CDR3 is TGCGCCAGCAGGCGAGGGCGGGAGAATGGGGCAGATACGCAGTATTTT. Its translation is CASRRGRENGADTQYF.